This passage covers 4 T cell receptor beta chains from one sample sequenced in a study of neurological immune-mediated disorders. Time point indicated: longitudinal time-point 3. TCRdb itself ran the 5' RACE reads through MiXCR, one entry per CDR3 protein. Among 84,000 or so distinct CDR3 sequences listed, about 4.3% were seen once. The material sequenced was PBMCs. The receptors originated from an older woman with multiple sclerosis.

This clonotype was observed at least ten times. The V call is TRBV5-1, the J call TRBJ2-1; D is perhaps TRBD1 (6 bases). V dropped 0 bases and J dropped 10 bases, with 17 bases sitting between them. CDR3 length: 15 amino acids. Germline CDR1 reads SGHRS; CDR2 reads YFSETQ. CDR3: CASSLVRGRGPEQFF. The CDR3, as DNA: TGCGCCAGCAGCTTGGTCCGGGGCAGGGGTCCGGAGCAGTTCTTC.

This clonotype was picked up many times. The J gene is TRBJ1-1, the V gene TRBV27; D is uncertain. Looked up from germline, CDR1 is MNHEY and CDR2 is SMNVEV (reference sequence). This CDR3 has 14 amino acids. V dropped 3 bases and J dropped 0 bases, with 8 bases sitting between them. The CDR3 spells CASSFLGMNTEAFF. CDR3 DNA sequence: TGTGCCAGCAGTTTCCTGGGAATGAACACTGAAGCTTTCTTT.

This clonotype was detected a few times. V usage is TRBV18 and J usage is TRBJ1-3, with 7 bases lining up with TRBD1. The CDR3 spans 15 residues. Germline V gives CDR1 KGHSH, CDR2 LQKENI. The V and J ends lost 3 bases and 0 bases, in that order; junction bases with no gene match: 2. CDR3 DNA: TGTGCCAGCTCACCCCGGGACAGCTCTGGAAACACCATATATTTT. It codes for CASSPRDSSGNTIYF.

This clonotype was recorded at least ten times. The gene calls are TRBV7-9 and TRBJ1-2, with TRBD1 as a possible D gene (5 bases). CDR1 is SEHNR and CDR2 is FQNEAQ in the germline V gene (reference sequence). The ends were cut back, 0 bases at V and 3 bases at J, with 8 bases in the middle. The CDR3 length is 14 residues. The CDR3 DNA reads as TGTGCCAGCAGCTTAGCCAGGGACCACTATGGCTACACCTTC. It translates to CASSLARDHYGYTF.